The entry below gives a single TCR beta chain sequence along with its context. Its antigen is not yet known. Per-base quality was not reported, and no clone a single base away is much larger than it. Cut back by 3 bases and 0 bases, the V and J ends lie 6 bases apart. The CDR3 numbers 13 residues from cysteine through phenylalanine. The only DNA kept is the CDR3, 39 bases in frame from the first base. CDR1 SGHTS and CDR2 YDEGEE were looked up in the germline V gene. Libraries were built with the immunoSEQ multiplex PCR assay. For the multiplex PCR, a mixture combining 60 forward primers for TCR Vbeta segments and 13 reverse primers for TCR Jbeta segments was used. The CDR3 region of rearranged TCR beta genes was amplified from genomic DNA with a multiplex PCR assay. Amplified TCR beta libraries were sequenced as 87-base-pair reads on the Illumina HiSeq System. In the original analysis: A later analysis tallied around 82 million unique TCR beta chains across the 666 repertoires, and some 10 million of those chains were shared by two or more donors. A nearest-neighbor algorithm error-corrected the raw reads and collapsed the reads into unique sequences, merging closely related sequences to remove PCR and sequencing errors. CDR3 sequences were aligned to IMGT reference sequences to assign V, D and J gene segments. Each retained sequence needed at least a six-nucleotide match to both a V gene segment and a J gene segment. A rearrangement was called productive if the CDR3 had no stop codons and remained in frame with V and J, and every other rearrangement was called non-productive. Following IMGT convention, CDR3 was defined as the stretch from the second conserved V-encoded cysteine up to the conserved J-encoded phenylalanine. The earlier analysis of about 610 of the donors excluded sequences that lacked an unambiguous match to a single V gene segment. In an earlier analysis of approximately 550 of the donors, V segments were called functional above 56.7% productive rearrangements and were called segregating when the between-donor standard deviation exceeded 5%. To diagnose cytomegalovirus status from the catalog of TCR beta chain sequences, a statistical classification framework was built. In a later analysis, TCR nucleotide sequences were compared against IMGT/GENE-DB human TR gene sequences so that V and J genes could be assigned. The TCRdist pipeline was used in a later analysis to assign CDR3 sequences and most-parsimonious VDJ recombination scenarios. A later analysis defined each TCR beta chain by its CDR3 amino acid sequence plus V-gene family, and excluded reads lacking a unique V-gene family. A later analysis removed several hundred highly shared, low-generation-probability nucleotide sequences to deal with suspected cross-contamination and a sequencing artifact. In a later analysis, a clonal expansion index was calculated for each public chain from normalized within-repertoire ranks of inferred template counts. Generation probabilities in a later analysis came from a VDJ recombination model fitted to out-of-frame rearrangements, and those results were checked against IGoR. Hypergeometric tests were used in a later analysis to score TCR-TCR, TCR-HLA and TCR-CMV co-occurrence, with a repertoire-size bias correction applied to the TCR pairs. To estimate false discovery rates, a later analysis permuted the HLA or CMV assignments 20 times. In a later analysis, co-occurring TCRs were grouped using DBSCAN, and TCRdist sequence similarity was added for clustering within HLA-allele-positive subsets. Repertoires with fewer than 30,000 or more than 120,000 public chains, plus five repertoires with anomalous nucleotide sharing, were excluded from co-occurrence clustering. Imported from immuneACCESS, the table was reduced by TCRdb to in-frame sequences with V and J called. These copies leave out some clones; in studies compared against another copy, an unresolved V gene accounts for under half, and the cause of the remainder is not known. The V and J calls and the clone size are those of that table, but D and trimming were determined from the DNA. Across this sample there are roughly 160,000 clones, with around 77% seen only once. The ten largest clonotypes hold 1.5% to 2% of the sample.

The entry originates in a study of cytomegalovirus exposure and HLA in healthy donors (dated by TCRdb to 2016 to 2017). A note on the overall study: According to an earlier analysis of around 600 of the donors, about 170 million T cells yielded 95 million to 140 million unique TCR beta sequences and around 300 Gb of sequence data. A later analysis re-analyzed previously published TCR beta repertoires from about 600 donors and added high-resolution HLA genotyping to study TCR occurrence patterns. HLA typing included class I and class II loci at four-digit resolution. A later genetic analysis used genome-wide SNP genotypes for about 60% of the 666 donors, treating that subset as a discovery cohort. In addition to the first cohort of several hundred subjects, a separate validation cohort of about 120 different subjects was used. High-throughput TCR immunosequencing, statistical association of individual TCRs with disease status, and machine learning were combined to predict cytomegalovirus infection status. The later analysis used no new phenotypic data to find candidate immune exposures, relying instead on TCR beta sequences and their occurrence across donors. All discovery cohort repertoires had been generated on a single sequencing platform. An early release covering some 640 HLA-typed donors comprised roughly 300 gigabases of sequencing data and approximately 80 million unique TCR sequences. In an earlier analysis of several hundred of the donors, high-throughput TCR beta sequencing was used to judge whether each TCR beta V gene segment behaved as functional or pseudogenic. The study aimed to test whether signatures of past pathogen exposure could be identified by cataloging public T cell receptors. On average, 235,054 unique TCR beta nucleotide sequences were sequenced per donor among some 420 genotyped donors of the cohort, with roughly 18% of those sequences being non-productive. Roughly 5 DR-DQ haplotypes were handled as single units for association and clustering, since linkage in the cohort was strong. Using immunosequencing, the study profiled T cell repertoires from roughly 650 subjects and related those repertoires to cytomegalovirus serostatus. Of the approximately 400 genotyped donors, roughly 80% fell in the genetic ancestry cluster associated with self-reported Caucasian donors. Typing coverage varied by locus: about 629-640 donors for A, B, C, DRB1 and DQB1; around 560 for DQA1; approximately 570 for DPA1; approximately 470 for DPB1. Donor age, sex, ethnicity and CMV serostatus were collected together with the repertoire data.

The investigation overall reported the following: According to the authors, the approach could potentially be generalized to other disease states and immunological phenotypes. In a later analysis, HLA-associated TCR beta chains were found to be more clonally expanded and to have lower generation probabilities than equally common non-associated chains. In a later analysis, most CMV-associated TCR beta chains were found to appear HLA-restricted, with HLA associations seemingly driven largely by CMV exposure. HLA typing was unavailable for some donors at each locus, so association tests used only the typed subset. Compared with the approximately 700-donor mean, donors in an Asian-associated ancestry cluster had fewer N-insertions in productive TCRs, according to a later genetic analysis. The study listed 150 to 200 TCR beta chains as associated with cytomegalovirus. In a later genetic analysis, a missense DCLRE1C variant was associated with V-gene and J-gene trimming of TCR beta chains, and the association was replicated in an independent cohort. The presence/absence analyses assumed that sequencing depth was roughly uniform across donors, and that assumption may not be true. A later analysis reported that several top co-occurrence clusters appeared linked to parvovirus B19, influenza, CMV and Epstein-Barr virus. Only TCR beta chains were sequenced in this cohort, and the absence of alpha or paired-chain data limited detectable features. In both the original and validation cohorts, the classifier was reported to diagnose cytomegalovirus status with high specificity and sensitivity. A further reported finding was that TCR beta sequences accurately predicted the HLA-A and HLA-B alleles for most subjects in the first cohort. Some IMGT-functional V segments, including TRBV6-2 and TRBV6-3, could not be told apart with the 87-base-pair reads, so those segments were excluded. Linkage disequilibrium might explain the correlated functional status among segregating V segments, but an unknown experimental factor could not be ruled out. In an earlier analysis of some 550 of the donors, most TCR beta V segments were observed in productive rearrangements about 90% or about 30% of the time, broadly matching IMGT annotations. When HLA alleles, especially DR and DQ, strongly co-occurred, attributing TCR associations to individual alleles was difficult. According to a later analysis, TCR association rates differed among HLA loci, with DRB1 alleles showing the most associated TCRs and HLA-C alleles showing the fewest. The earlier analysis of 587 of the donors excluded approximately 15 rarely observed V segments, including chromosome 9 orphons, because counts were too low. The only immune exposure information available for the cohort was CMV serostatus. A cluster of highly shared sequence variants was judged likely to be a technical artifact of the sequencing pipeline. While some public TCRs were present in many individuals, most TCR sequences turned up only very rarely across donors. A few of the identified cytomegalovirus-associated TCR beta chains were confirmed in vitro to be specific for cytomegalovirus antigens. A later analysis associated some 17,000 TCR beta sequences with specific HLA alleles at a false discovery rate of 0.05.

The cohort comprised more than 550 healthy bone marrow donors. Cohort members were all nominally healthy when sampled, although unrecorded immune exposures were likely present. The donor tested CMV seronegative, placing the donor among the roughly 400 seronegative members of the cohort. A peripheral blood sample was collected from each donor, and TCR beta sequencing was performed on peripheral blood mononuclear cells. Genomic DNA extraction from the blood cell samples was performed with the Qiagen DNeasy Blood Extraction Kit. The receptor comes from a woman aged 25 to 45 in good health and CMV-seronegative. This sequence uses TRBV5-8 and TRBJ1-2; no D gene is confidently identified. Sequencing input: PBMCs. At the DNA level, the sequence is TGTGCCAGCAGCTATACAGCTAACTATGGCTACACCTTC. This yields the protein CASSYTANYGYTF. Reference TRBV5-8 and TRBJ1-2 genes cover what lies past the CDR3, so the full variable domain is EAGVTQSPTHLIKTRGQQATLRCSPISGHTSVYWYQQALGLGLQFLLWYDEGEERNRGNFPPRFSGRQFPNYSSELNVNALELEDSALYLCASSYTANYGYTFGSGTRLTVV.